Listed below are T cell receptor beta chains from one sample, sequenced in a study of OX40 agonist ivuxolimab in advanced cancers. Clones were read by immunoSEQ multiplex PCR, and TCRdb kept only the in-frame ones, dropping some. The sample has roughly 43,000 clones, about 79% seen once. The material sequenced was CD4+ or CD8+ T cells sorted from blood, taken in a trial of the OX40 agonist ivuxolimab. These receptors came from an adult with an advanced solid tumor such as melanoma, head and neck, liver or kidney cancer. Each CDR3 is given with its conserved first and last residue. The D gene is left open where the match is weak. A clone size is listed for some rows: how often the clone was seen (once, few, many), or a class if it is expanded.

D,V,size,J,CDR3,DNA
-,TRBV6-4,once,TRBJ1-5,CASSAERQPQHF,TGTGCCAGCAGTGCCGAGAGACAGCCCCAGCATTTT
TRBD2,TRBV6-1,-,TRBJ2-2,CASNPGGGGTGELFF,TGTGCCAGCAACCCTGGGGGCGGGGGGACCGGGGAGCTGTTTTTT
TRBD2,TRBV5-6,-,TRBJ2-3,CASSLSGTSGITQYF,TGTGCCAGCAGCCTCTCAGGGACTAGCGGGATTACGCAGTATTTT
-,TRBV5-1,-,TRBJ2-2,CASLPIDSGELFF,TGCGCCAGCCTTCCAATCGATAGCGGGGAGCTGTTTTTT
TRBD1,TRBV5-1,-,TRBJ1-1,CASSKGTGVTKTEAFF,TGCGCCAGCAGCAAGGGGACAGGGGTTACTAAGACTGAAGCTTTCTTT
TRBD1,TRBV7-2,few,TRBJ2-5,CASSLGPGTGQETQYF,TGTGCCAGCAGCTTAGGCCCCGGGACAGGGCAGGAGACCCAGTACTTC
TRBD1,TRBV7-2,medium-sized,TRBJ2-7,CASSSPGQGAYEQYF,TGTGCCAGCAGCTCCCCGGGACAGGGGGCCTACGAGCAGTACTTC
-,TRBV14,-,TRBJ1-1,CASSQQDLGTEAFF,TGTGCCAGCAGCCAACAGGATTTGGGTACTGAAGCTTTCTTT
-,TRBV25-1,-,TRBJ1-1,CASSEEGGTTEAFF,TGTGCCAGCAGTGAAGAGGGGGGGACCACTGAAGCTTTCTTT
-,TRBV19,-,TRBJ1-4,CASRLDLTGKLFF,TGTGCCAGTAGGTTGGACTTGACGGGAAAACTGTTTTTT
-,TRBV27,few,TRBJ1-3,CASSPDSPGNTIYF,TGTGCCAGCAGCCCAGACAGTCCCGGAAACACCATATATTTT
TRBD1,TRBV4-1,-,TRBJ2-5,CASSRTGGQETQYF,TGCGCCAGCAGTCGGACAGGGGGGCAAGAGACCCAGTACTTC
TRBD1,TRBV30,-,TRBJ2-5,CAWSKGTAQETQYF,TGTGCCTGGAGTAAAGGGACAGCCCAAGAGACCCAGTACTTC
-,TRBV7-9,-,TRBJ2-1,CASSAPLAKTDSNEQFF,TGTGCCAGCTCCGCCCCCCTCGCCAAGACGGATAGCAATGAGCAGTTCTTC
-,TRBV2,-,TRBJ1-2,CASSETGSHYGYTF,TGTGCCAGCAGTGAAACTGGGAGCCACTATGGCTACACCTTC
-,TRBV5-1,once,TRBJ1-2,CASSWTNYGYTF,TGCGCCAGCAGCTGGACTAACTATGGCTACACCTTC
-,TRBV30,few,TRBJ1-4,CAWSVLRGVDEKLFF,TGTGCCTGGAGTGTACTAAGGGGCGTCGATGAAAAACTGTTTTTT
TRBD1,TRBV27,-,TRBJ1-5,CASSSLGQGAHQPQHF,TGTGCCAGCAGTTCCCTAGGACAGGGGGCGCATCAGCCCCAGCATTTT
-,TRBV2,-,TRBJ1-6,CAGEQGSDGSPLHF,TGTGCCGGAGAGCAGGGGTCAGACGGTTCACCCCTCCACTTT
TRBD1,TRBV4-1,-,TRBJ1-2,CASSHRDRDNGYTF,TGCGCCAGCAGCCATCGCGACAGGGACAATGGCTACACCTTC
-,TRBV5-5,-,TRBJ1-2,CASSRLTWATSTNYGYTF,TGTGCCAGCAGCCGATTGACCTGGGCGACTTCTACTAACTATGGCTACACCTTC
TRBD1,TRBV7-3,-,TRBJ1-1,CASSSIGQGNTEAFF,TGTGCCAGCAGCTCTATAGGACAGGGGAACACTGAAGCTTTCTTT
TRBD1,TRBV11-2,-,TRBJ1-1,CASSAGTGRLNWATEAFF,TGTGCCAGCAGCGCTGGGACAGGGAGACTCAATTGGGCCACTGAAGCTTTCTTT
-,TRBV27,once,TRBJ2-7,CASSLFGKGVYEQYF,TGTGCCAGCAGTTTATTCGGAAAGGGAGTCTACGAGCAGTACTTC
TRBD1,TRBV6-5,-,TRBJ2-2,CASSYRTGNLGELFF,TGTGCCAGCAGTTACAGGACAGGGAATCTCGGGGAGCTGTTTTTT
-,TRBV21-1,-,TRBJ2-5,CASSTDKRGEETQYF,TGTGCCAGCAGCACTGATAAGCGGGGCGAGGAGACCCAGTACTTC
-,TRBV12-5,-,TRBJ1-3,CASGLRGWATIYF,TGTGCTAGTGGTTTGCGGGGATGGGCCACCATATATTTT
-,TRBV19,-,TRBJ2-1,CASSMGRRVDEQFF,TGTGCCAGTAGTATGGGCCGCAGGGTGGATGAGCAGTTCTTC
TRBD1,TRBV30,-,TRBJ1-2,CAWTRTGQSGYTF,TGTGCCTGGACCCGGACGGGACAGAGTGGCTACACCTTC
-,TRBV5-6,-,TRBJ1-2,CASSLPAGGDGYTF,TGTGCCAGCAGCTTGCCTGCCGGGGGCGATGGCTACACCTTC
-,TRBV5-1,-,TRBJ2-7,CASSSTYGYEQYF,TGCGCCAGCAGTTCAACGTACGGCTACGAGCAGTACTTC
-,TRBV10-3,-,TRBJ1-2,CAISEDTGNYGYTF,TGTGCCATCAGTGAGGACACTGGCAACTATGGCTACACCTTC